The sequence of this T cell receptor beta chain was determined in a study of T cells in Graves' hyperthyroidism and ophthalmopathy. In the case of this clonotype: Its specificity is unknown.

Over 18 months, lack of ophthalmopathy progression marked Graves' hyperthyroidism as stable. Study-wide results and limits: Most thyroid clonotypes expanded above 0.001 were also detected in blood.

V was pared by 0 bases and J by 9 bases, with 12 bases between. Germline V CDR1 and CDR2: MNHEY, SVGAGI. The CDR3 consists of 15 residues. RNA transcripts gave rise to amplified TCR beta CDR3 regions. A first-round RT-PCR of the TCR CDR3 used the HTBI primer set. Each CDR3 protein is one row after TCRdb ran MiXCR on the multiplex PCR reads. This sample carries under 350,000 distinct CDR3 sequences, 21% of them seen once, and the ten largest clones take around half. The sample was blood. V gene TRBV6-5 combines with J gene TRBJ1-6; possible D gene TRBD1, 5 bases. This TCR came from a woman in her forties or fifties with Graves' hyperthyroidism. CDR3 DNA: TGTGCCAGCAGTTACTCGTTAGACAGAGTTTCACCCCTCCACTTT. Its translation is CASSYSLDRVSPLHF.